A selection of T cell receptor beta chains follows, all from one sample in a study of T cells in Graves' hyperthyroidism and ophthalmopathy. TCRdb reprocessed the multiplex PCR reads via MiXCR and lists one record per CDR3 protein. This table has under 40,000 distinct CDR3 sequences, approximately 50% appearing once. Source material: blood. All receptors come from a woman between 45 and 65 years old with Graves' hyperthyroidism that later progressed to Graves' ophthalmopathy. The CDR3 runs from the conserved cysteine through the conserved F or W.

CDR3aa: CASSYSRDSNNEQFF; j_gene: TRBJ2-1; v_gene: TRBV6-5
CDR3aa: CASSWGDWTRELFF; j_gene: TRBJ2-2; v_gene: TRBV5-1
CDR3aa: CASSGDVYNEQFF; j_gene: TRBJ2-1; v_gene: TRBV6-1
CDR3aa: CSASGGLASNQPQYF; j_gene: TRBJ2-5; v_gene: TRBV20-1
CDR3aa: CASGEAGLTAGDEQFF; j_gene: TRBJ2-1; v_gene: TRBV29-1
CDR3aa: CASSSTTGWSGYTF; j_gene: TRBJ1-2; v_gene: TRBV7-9
CDR3aa: CASSEAISGSGANVLTF; j_gene: TRBJ2-6; v_gene: TRBV2
CDR3aa: CAWATSGTFVNEQFF; j_gene: TRBJ2-1; v_gene: TRBV30
CDR3aa: CASSGTSADTQYF; j_gene: TRBJ2-3; v_gene: TRBV7-3
CDR3aa: CSARTPSGLGTYEQYF; j_gene: TRBJ2-7; v_gene: TRBV20-1
CDR3aa: CASSQTGQQNTEAFF; j_gene: TRBJ1-1; v_gene: TRBV4-2
CDR3aa: CASSSESTGPSSYEQYF; j_gene: TRBJ2-7; v_gene: TRBV7-2
CDR3aa: CASSQVGDEQYF; j_gene: TRBJ2-7; v_gene: TRBV7-6
CDR3aa: CASSLQASPLHF; j_gene: TRBJ1-6; v_gene: TRBV12-3/TRBV12-4
CDR3aa: CSARHLNEQFF; j_gene: TRBJ2-1; v_gene: TRBV20-1
CDR3aa: CASSLELASYEQYF; j_gene: TRBJ2-7; v_gene: TRBV11-3
CDR3aa: CATRDRNYEQYF; j_gene: TRBJ2-7; v_gene: TRBV7-9
CDR3aa: CASSLLARRDRGHNYGYTF; j_gene: TRBJ1-2; v_gene: TRBV5-1
CDR3aa: CARFEYTGELFF; j_gene: TRBJ2-2; v_gene: TRBV9
CDR3aa: CASSEPPTGEKLFF; j_gene: TRBJ1-4; v_gene: TRBV25-1
CDR3aa: CASSLGTSGRYEQYF; j_gene: TRBJ2-7; v_gene: TRBV5-1
CDR3aa: CASSLAGDPGTKGKREQYF; j_gene: TRBJ2-7; v_gene: TRBV7-9
CDR3aa: CASNRGNTDTQYF; j_gene: TRBJ2-3; v_gene: TRBV12-3/TRBV12-4
CDR3aa: CASSLVGTGRYSNQPRHF; j_gene: TRBJ1-5; v_gene: TRBV7-8
CDR3aa: CASGDRGANYGYTF; j_gene: TRBJ1-2; v_gene: TRBV6-1